A selection of T cell receptor beta chains follows, all from one sample in a study of T cell changes during pregnancy in multiple sclerosis. The protocol was immunoSEQ multiplex PCR, while the TCRdb copy is restricted to in-frame clones and leaves out a portion. Here the sample spans 110,000 or so clones, 80% to 95% being singletons. The sequenced sample was peripheral blood, obtained before pregnancy. All receptors come from a female donor with multiple sclerosis, enrolled in a pregnancy study. Both conserved end residues are part of each CDR3. D genes are given only for firm matches. Clone size, where shown, is once, few, many, or a class for clones that have expanded.

D gene	J gene	V gene	clone size	CDR3 DNA	CDR3 protein
-	TRBJ1-1	TRBV2	-	TGTGCCAGCAGGGGGGGAGTTGAAGCTTTCTTT	CASRGGVEAFF
-	TRBJ2-3	TRBV5-4	-	TGTGCCAGCAGCTTGGAAACAGCCCGCACAGATACGCAGTATTTT	CASSLETARTDTQYF
-	TRBJ2-5	TRBV7-9	-	TGTGCCAGCAGTTCTACCAGGGGCCGAGAGACCCAGTACTTC	CASSSTRGRETQYF
TRBD2	TRBJ2-2	TRBV25-1	once	TGTGCCAGCAGTGTGCTAGCGGGAACCGGGGAGCTGTTTTTT	CASSVLAGTGELFF
TRBD1	TRBJ1-5	TRBV7-8	-	TGTGCCAGCAGCTCGACAGGGCCCCAGCCCCAGCATTTT	CASSSTGPQPQHF
TRBD1	TRBJ1-5	TRBV18	-	TGTGCCAGCTCACAACAGGGGACGGATCAGCCCCAGCATTTT	CASSQQGTDQPQHF
TRBD2	TRBJ2-2	TRBV7-6	-	TGTGCCAGCAGCTTAGGGGAGGGACGAAACACCGGGGAGCTGTTTTTT	CASSLGEGRNTGELFF
-	TRBJ2-2	TRBV5-1	once	TGCGCCAGCAGCTTGGACAGTAACACCGGGGAGCTGTTTTTT	CASSLDSNTGELFF
TRBD1	TRBJ1-5	TRBV19	-	TGTGCCAGTAGGGACAGGGGGAAGGGAAGCAATCAGCCCCAGCATTTT	CASRDRGKGSNQPQHF
TRBD1	TRBJ1-3	TRBV29-1	-	TGCAGCGTTTGGACAGGGGGCTACTCTGGAAACACCATATATTTT	CSVWTGGYSGNTIYF
TRBD2	TRBJ2-5	TRBV6-5	-	TGTGCCAGCAGTTACTCTAGCGGGTCACAAGAGACCCAGTACTTC	CASSYSSGSQETQYF
TRBD1	TRBJ2-3	TRBV2	-	TGTGCCAGCAGTGAAGGGACAGGGGACTTCTTTAGCACAGATACGCAGTATTTT	CASSEGTGDFFSTDTQYF
-	TRBJ2-3	TRBV30	-	TGTGCCTGGAGTAGGCGGCACCTAGATACGCAGTATTTT	CAWSRRHLDTQYF
-	TRBJ1-2	TRBV6-6	-	TGTGCCACCTCTCGGGGGAGCTATGGCTACACCTTC	CATSRGSYGYTF
TRBD2	TRBJ2-1	TRBV5-1	-	TGCGCCAGCAGCTTGGCCCGGGGACTAGCGGGGGAGAGCTCCTACAATGAGCAGTTCTTC	CASSLARGLAGESSYNEQFF
-	TRBJ1-5	TRBV2	-	TGTGCCAGCAGGAAAGGCGTCCGGGGACAGCCCCAGCATTTT	CASRKGVRGQPQHF
TRBD1	TRBJ1-3	TRBV28	once	TGTGCCAGCAGGCCCGGGACAGGTGCTGGAAACACCATATATTTT	CASRPGTGAGNTIYF
TRBD1	TRBJ1-2	TRBV19	-	TGTGCCAGTTCACAGGGGGGCTATGGCTACACCTTC	CASSQGGYGYTF
-	TRBJ2-2	TRBV7-9	-	TGTGCCAGCAGGGCAACGAACACCGGGGAGCTGTTTTTT	CASRATNTGELFF
TRBD1	TRBJ2-7	TRBV30	-	TGTGCCTGGAGGGGGTGGACAGGGGGAGACGAGCAGTACTTC	CAWRGWTGGDEQYF
-	TRBJ1-3	TRBV2	-	TGTGCCAGCAGTGGAGGTTCTGGAAACACCATATATTTT	CASSGGSGNTIYF
TRBD1	TRBJ1-6	TRBV5-6	-	TGTGCCAGCAGCCTACAAACAGGGGGCGAGTTTAATTCACCCCTCCACTTT	CASSLQTGGEFNSPLHF
TRBD1	TRBJ2-2	TRBV10-1	-	TGCGCCACTTCGACAGGGGCGAACACCGGGGAGCTGTTTTTT	CATSTGANTGELFF
-	TRBJ1-5	TRBV28	-	TGTGCCAGCAGTTTTGGAGGAGGTCAGCCCCAGCATTTT	CASSFGGGQPQHF
-	TRBJ1-3	TRBV5-1	-	TGCGCCAGCAGCTTGGGACTTGTAAGGGGAAACACCATATATTTT	CASSLGLVRGNTIYF
TRBD1	TRBJ2-7	TRBV2	-	TGTGCCAGCAGTGCCCGGACAGGGTGGGACGAGCAGTACTTC	CASSARTGWDEQYF
-	TRBJ2-4	TRBV7-2	-	TGTGCCAGCAGCTTGACAGGGACTCCCCTAAGGACCAAAAACATTCAGTACTTC	CASSLTGTPLRTKNIQYF
-	TRBJ1-4	TRBV2	-	TGTGCCAGCAGTGAAGATGTAGCAACTAATGAAAAACTGTTTTTT	CASSEDVATNEKLFF
TRBD1	TRBJ1-1	TRBV9	-	TGTGCCAGCAGCGCAGGGGGTAAGACTGAAGCTTTCTTT	CASSAGGKTEAFF
TRBD2	TRBJ2-1	TRBV28	-	TGTACGACTAGCGGGCCGTACAATGAGCAGTTCTTC	CTTSGPYNEQFF
-	TRBJ2-3	TRBV18	-	TGTGCCAGCTCACCACCGGGAGTCGAGGATACGCAGTATTTT	CASSPPGVEDTQYF
TRBD2	TRBJ2-2	TRBV27	-	TGTGCCAGCAGTTTAGTGGGGGCACGGACTAGCGGATACACCGGGGAGCTGTTTTTT	CASSLVGARTSGYTGELFF
TRBD2	TRBJ2-3	TRBV11-3	-	TGTGCCAGCAGCTATGGACTAGCGGGTCACACAGATACGCAGTATTTT	CASSYGLAGHTDTQYF
-	TRBJ1-1	TRBV19	-	TGTGCCAGTAGTATTTACGGTGGCAGGAGGTACACTGAAGCTTTCTTT	CASSIYGGRRYTEAFF
-	TRBJ2-7	TRBV5-1	-	TGCGCCAGCAGCCCCTCCGGGACAACCTACTACGAGCAGTACTTC	CASSPSGTTYYEQYF
TRBD1	TRBJ1-2	TRBV5-1	-	TGCGCCAGCAGCCAGGGACAGGTCCGGTATGGCTACACCTTC	CASSQGQVRYGYTF
TRBD1	TRBJ1-6	TRBV6-1	-	TGTGCCAGCAGTGAAGAGGACAGGGTTAATTCACCCCTCCACTTT	CASSEEDRVNSPLHF
-	TRBJ2-2	TRBV10-1	-	TGCGCCAGGGTACAGGGAAAGAAAGGGGAGCTGTTTTTT	CARVQGKKGELFF
TRBD2	TRBJ2-1	TRBV9	-	TGTGCCAGCAGCGTAGTGAAGGGCGGGGGGTACAATGAGCAGTTCTTC	CASSVVKGGGYNEQFF
TRBD2	TRBJ2-1	TRBV11-1	-	TGTGCCAGCAGCTTCCTACTAGCGGGGAAGAACAATGAGCAGTTCTTC	CASSFLLAGKNNEQFF
TRBD2	TRBJ2-1	TRBV13	-	TGTGCCAGCAGCTCCCGACTTCGAGGACTAGCGGGTAGCCTAGTAAACTCCTACAATGAGCAGTTCTTC	CASSSRLRGLAGSLVNSYNEQFF
TRBD1	TRBJ2-7	TRBV7-2	-	TGTGCCAGCAGCTTAGTCGGGACAGCGATAAGCTCCTACGAGCAGTACTTC	CASSLVGTAISSYEQYF
TRBD1	TRBJ2-6	TRBV19	-	TGTGCCAGTAGTACGGGACAGGGACTCTCTGGGGCCAACGTCCTGACTTTC	CASSTGQGLSGANVLTF
-	TRBJ1-4	TRBV19	-	TGTGCCAGTGACCCGACAGGACTTAATGAAAAACTGTTTTTT	CASDPTGLNEKLFF
-	TRBJ2-2	TRBV7-3	-	TGTGCCAGCAGACGGGACATAAACACCGGGGAGCTGTTTTTT	CASRRDINTGELFF
TRBD2	TRBJ2-1	TRBV18	-	TGTGCCAGCTCACCCCCCCAACTAGCGGGAGGCAACAATGAGCAGTTCTTC	CASSPPQLAGGNNEQFF